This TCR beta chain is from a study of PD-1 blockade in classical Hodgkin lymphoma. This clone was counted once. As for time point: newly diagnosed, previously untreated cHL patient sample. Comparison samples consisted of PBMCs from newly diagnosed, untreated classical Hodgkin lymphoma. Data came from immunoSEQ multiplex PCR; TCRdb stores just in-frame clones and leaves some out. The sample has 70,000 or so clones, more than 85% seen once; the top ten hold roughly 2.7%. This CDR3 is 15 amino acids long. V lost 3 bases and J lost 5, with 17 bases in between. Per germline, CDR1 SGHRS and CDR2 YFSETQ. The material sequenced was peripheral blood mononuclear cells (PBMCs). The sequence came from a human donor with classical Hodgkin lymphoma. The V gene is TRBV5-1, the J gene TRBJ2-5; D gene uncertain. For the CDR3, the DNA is TGCGCCAGCAGCTCCGGGCCTACTCCCGGGGAGACCCAGTACTTC. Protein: CASSSGPTPGETQYF. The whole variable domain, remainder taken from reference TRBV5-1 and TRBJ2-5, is KAGVTQTPRYLIKTRGQQVTLSCSPISGHRSVSWYQQTPGQGLQFLFEYFSETQRNKGNFPGRFSGRQFSNSRSEMNVSTLELGDSALYLCASSSGPTPGETQYFGPGTRLLVL.